A single sample gave rise to the 18 T cell receptor beta chains below, sequenced in a study of shared clonotypes between healthy human individuals. Naive CD8 cells were CD45RO-negative, positively selected for CCR7, excluding terminally differentiated effector memory CD45RA+ cells. Some clones are missing from TCRdb's copy, which holds only in-frame ones; the method was immunoSEQ multiplex PCR. This sample has some 2.1 million clones, with about 94% found just once. The sample consisted of naive CD8+ T cells sorted from blood. These receptors were collected from a man aged 18 to 30 in good health.

The V gene is TRBV7-2, the J gene TRBJ2-3, with 13 positions matching TRBD2. Germline values: CDR1 SGHTA, CDR2 FQGNSA. This CDR3 is built from 19 residues. The J segment lost 1 base and the V segment lost 1 base, leaving 8 bases of the junction unmatched. CDR3: CASSLDTSGGAWGTDTQYF. CDR3 sequence (DNA): TGTGCCAGCAGCTTAGACACTAGCGGGGGGGCCTGGGGCACAGATACGCAGTATTTT. Combining the CDR3 with reference TRBV7-2 and TRBJ2-3 gives the whole variable domain GAGVSQSPSNKVTEKGKDVELRCDPISGHTALYWYRQSLGQGLEFLIYFQGNSAPDKSGLPSDRFSAERTGGSVSTLTIQRTQQEDSAVYLCASSLDTSGGAWGTDTQYFGPGTRLTVL.

The CDR3 DNA reads TGTGCCAGCAGTAGGACGCCAAACCAAGAGACCCAGTACTTC. The encoded protein is CASSRTPNQETQYF. The chain recombines TRBV2 with TRBJ2-5; no clear D gene. Looked up from germline, CDR1 is SNHLY and CDR2 is FYNNEI. Trimming took 5 bases from V and 0 from J, leaving 10 bases between them. The CDR3 extends over 14 amino acids.

The V gene is TRBV18, the J gene TRBJ1-2; D possibly corresponds to TRBD1 (6 bases). The CDR3 is 17 residues long. The germline gives CDR1 KGHSH, CDR2 LQKENI. The ends were cut back, 2 bases at V and 0 bases at J, with 16 bases in the middle. CDR3: CASSPRDSGAPNYGYTF. As DNA, the CDR3 is TGTGCCAGCTCACCAAGGGACTCAGGGGCTCCTAACTATGGCTACACCTTC.

As for this clone: Other DNA sequences within the sample encode an identical CDR3. This chain connects TRBV7-9 to TRBJ1-5; TRBD1 agrees at 11 bases. In germline, CDR1 is SEHNR, CDR2 FQNEAQ (reference sequence). The CDR3 has 14 amino acids. V lost 5 bases, J lost 5 bases, and 2 bases stayed unmatched. CDR3 in DNA: TGTGCCAGCAGCCCGGGACAGGGGGATCAGCCCCAGCATTTT. Its translation: CASSPGQGDQPQHF.

J is TRBJ2-7 and V is TRBV4-1, with TRBD2 matching 14 bases. This CDR3 is built from 17 residues. Germline-derived CDR1 and CDR2 are MGHRA and YSYEKL. V was clipped by 3 bases and J by 0 bases; unmatched bases: 4. CDR3 amino acids: CASSQGLAGVFSYEQYF. DNA of the CDR3: TGCGCCAGCAGCCAGGGACTAGCGGGAGTGTTCTCCTACGAGCAGTACTTC.

This clone showed up just once. The chain links TRBV28 to TRBJ1-2, with TRBD1 matching over 10 bases. V lost 3 bases, J lost 3 bases, and 4 bases stayed unmatched. This CDR3 has 15 amino acids. Germline V gene sequence: CDR1 MDHEN, CDR2 SYDVKM. The CDR3 DNA reads TGTGCCAGCAGTTTTAGGGGACAGGGGCACTATGGCTACACCTTC. This sequence encodes CASSFRGQGHYGYTF.

The rearrangement links TRBV4-3 to TRBJ1-2; D remains unclear. Trimming took off 1 base at V and 0 bases at J, with 12 bases between the two ends. The CDR3 consists of 16 residues. CDR1 is LGHNA and CDR2 is YSLEER in the germline V gene. CDR3 loop: CASSQGAPPANYGYTF. For the CDR3, the DNA is TGCGCCAGCAGCCAAGGCGCCCCCCCAGCTAACTATGGCTACACCTTC.

The V and J genes are TRBV7-9 and TRBJ1-2; D possibly corresponds to TRBD1 (6 bases). Trimming shortened V by 4 bases and J by 6 bases, and 18 bases separated the two germline ends. The CDR3 length is 15 residues. Germline-derived CDR1 and CDR2 are SEHNR and FQNEAQ (reference sequence). The CDR3 sequence is CASSSQRGGVDGYTF. The CDR3 region has the DNA TGTGCCAGCAGCTCCCAAAGAGGGGGGGTTGATGGCTACACCTTC.

The chain carries TRBV28 and TRBJ1-4; 8 bases fit TRBD1. V shed 4 bases, J shed 9 bases, and the junction held 10 bases outside the gene matches. The V gene's germline CDR1 is MDHEN and CDR2 SYDVKM. The CDR3 is made up of 15 amino acids. The CDR3 region has the DNA TGTGCCAGCAGTTCCGACAGGGGCCCCATGAAAAAACTGTTTTTT. Protein: CASSSDRGPMKKLFF. Full variable domain (missing parts from reference TRBV28 and TRBJ1-4): DVKVTQSSRYLVKRTGEKVFLECVQDMDHENMFWYRQDPGLGLRLIYFSYDVKMKEKGDIPEGYSVSREKKERFSLILESASTNQTSMYLCASSSDRGPMKKLFFGSGTQLSVL.

The rearrangement joins TRBV5-8 to TRBJ1-2; D is ambiguous. V lost 4 bases and J lost 7, with 20 bases in between. The germline V gene has CDR1 SGHTS and CDR2 YDEGEE. The CDR3 has 15 amino acids. The CDR3 region has the DNA TGTGCCAGCAGCCCGATACGGGAGCATTCCCCTGGCTACACCTTC. Translated, it gives CASSPIREHSPGYTF.

The chain employs TRBV4-1 and TRBJ2-1; D assignment may be TRBD1 or TRBD2 (5 bases each). This CDR3 has 14 amino acids. From germline, CDR1 is MGHRA and CDR2 YSYEKL. V was pared by 0 bases and J by 4 bases, with 7 bases between. CDR3: CASSQEGEYNEQFF. Here the CDR3 DNA reads TGCGCCAGCAGCCAAGAGGGGGAATACAATGAGCAGTTCTTC.

J is TRBJ2-1 and V is TRBV10-1; 15 positions agree with TRBD2. Looked up from germline, CDR1 is WNHNN and CDR2 is SYGVQD (reference sequence). This CDR3 comprises 17 residues. J lost 5 bases, V lost 3 bases, and 5 bases had no gene match. The CDR3 sequence: CASSDGLAGGPDNEQFF. In DNA form, the CDR3 reads TGCGCCAGCAGTGATGGACTAGCGGGAGGGCCGGACAATGAGCAGTTCTTC.

The V and J genes are TRBV4-1 and TRBJ2-7; no clear D. CDR1 and CDR2 from the germline V gene are MGHRA and YSYEKL. The CDR3 is 14 amino acids. V lost 1 base and J lost 2, with 9 bases in between. The CDR3 protein is CASSQGWGTYEQYF. The CDR3 DNA follows: TGCGCCAGCAGCCAAGGGTGGGGTACCTACGAGCAGTACTTC.

Concerning this clone itself: Other DNA sequences in this sample translate to the same CDR3. J is TRBJ2-1 and V is TRBV9; weak D call: TRBD1 (5 bases). Per germline, CDR1 SGDLS and CDR2 YYNGEE. This CDR3 contains 15 residues. The V gene lost 0 bases and the J gene lost 2 bases, with 9 bases spanning the gap. Here the CDR3 DNA reads TGTGCCAGCAGCGTAGGGGGCGGCCCCTACAATGAGCAGTTCTTC. Translating gives CASSVGGGPYNEQFF.

V and J are TRBV29-1 and TRBJ2-7, with 9 nucleotides matching TRBD2. From germline, CDR1 is SQVTM and CDR2 ANQGSEA. This CDR3 is built from 13 residues. V trimming: 3 bases; J trimming: 2 bases; junction bases outside the gene matches: 2. The CDR3 loop reads CSVESSGTYEQYF. The CDR3 nucleotides read TGCAGCGTTGAGTCTAGCGGGACCTACGAGCAGTACTTC.

The chain employs TRBV4-1 and TRBJ2-7; 9 bases are a match to TRBD2. With V trimmed by 3 bases and J by 3 bases, 9 bases remained unmatched. The CDR3 covers 16 residues. Germline V gene lookup returns CDR1 MGHRA and CDR2 YSYEKL. The CDR3 spells CASSHPAGGLGYEQYF. CDR3 DNA sequence: TGCGCCAGCAGCCACCCCGCGGGGGGGCTTGGCTACGAGCAGTACTTC.

V gene TRBV7-9 combines with J gene TRBJ2-3; 7 bases align to TRBD2. After removal of 5 bases from V and 4 bases from J, the junction contained 9 bases not matched to a gene. Germline V lookup: CDR1 SEHNR, CDR2 FQNEAQ (reference sequence). This CDR3 is 15 amino acids long. The CDR3 loop reads CASSPAGEVPDTQYF. The DNA of the CDR3 is TGTGCCAGCAGCCCTGCGGGAGAAGTTCCAGATACGCAGTATTTT.

The rearrangement joins TRBV5-1 to TRBJ1-2; a weak D match, TRBD1 (5 bases). CDR1 and CDR2 (germline): SGHRS, YFSETQ. This CDR3 spans 12 amino acids. The V end lost 7 bases, the J end lost 5 bases, and 12 bases lay between the germline ends. The CDR3 protein is CASQGFGYGYTF. DNA of the CDR3: TGCGCCAGCCAGGGATTCGGATATGGCTACACCTTC. Looking up the rest from reference TRBV5-1 and TRBJ1-2 gives the full variable domain: KAGVTQTPRYLIKTRGQQVTLSCSPISGHRSVSWYQQTPGQGLQFLFEYFSETQRNKGNFPGRFSGRQFSNSRSEMNVSTLELGDSALYLCASQGFGYGYTFGSGTRLTVV.